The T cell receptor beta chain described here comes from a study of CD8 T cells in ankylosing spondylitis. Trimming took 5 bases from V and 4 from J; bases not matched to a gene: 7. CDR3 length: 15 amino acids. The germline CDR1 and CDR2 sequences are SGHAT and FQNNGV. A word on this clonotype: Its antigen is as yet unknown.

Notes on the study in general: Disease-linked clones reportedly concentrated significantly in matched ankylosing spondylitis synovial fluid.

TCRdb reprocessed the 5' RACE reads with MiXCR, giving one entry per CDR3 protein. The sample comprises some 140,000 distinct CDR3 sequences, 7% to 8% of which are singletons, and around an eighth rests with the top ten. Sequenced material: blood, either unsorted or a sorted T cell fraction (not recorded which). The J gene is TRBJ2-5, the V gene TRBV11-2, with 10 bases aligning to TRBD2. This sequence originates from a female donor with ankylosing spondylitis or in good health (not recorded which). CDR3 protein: CASSLTSGGGETQYF. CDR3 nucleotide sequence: TGTGCCAGCAGCCTGACCAGCGGGGGGGGAGAGACCCAGTACTTC.